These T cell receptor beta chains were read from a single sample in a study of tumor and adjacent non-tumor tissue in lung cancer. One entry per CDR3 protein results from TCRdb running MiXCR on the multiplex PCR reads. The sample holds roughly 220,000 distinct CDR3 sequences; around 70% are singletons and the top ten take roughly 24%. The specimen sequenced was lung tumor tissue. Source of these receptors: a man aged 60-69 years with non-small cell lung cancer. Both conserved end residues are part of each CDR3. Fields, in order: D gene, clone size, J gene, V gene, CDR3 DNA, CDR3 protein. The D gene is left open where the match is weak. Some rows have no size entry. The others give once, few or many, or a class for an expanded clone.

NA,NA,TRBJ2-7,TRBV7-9,TGTGCCAGCAGCTTAACGGGGACCCACGAGCAGTACTTC,CASSLTGTHEQYF
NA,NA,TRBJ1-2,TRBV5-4,TGTGCCAGCAGCTTGAGCAATAACTATGGCTACACCTTC,CASSLSNNYGYTF
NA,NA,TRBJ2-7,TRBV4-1,TGCGCCAGCAGCCAAGATCAGGGTTCGAAGCAGTACTTC,CASSQDQGSKQYF
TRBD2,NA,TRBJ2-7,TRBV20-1,TGCAGTGCGGGACTCCTCGGGACTAGTATCTCCGAGCAGTACTTC,CSAGLLGTSISEQYF
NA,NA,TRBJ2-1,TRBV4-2,TGTGCCAGCAGCCTGTCGGTGGGGCGGGGATACAATGAGCAGTTCTTC,CASSLSVGRGYNEQFF
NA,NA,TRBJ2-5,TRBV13,TGTGCCAGCAGCCTAGTGTGGGCTGAGGCCCAGTACTTC,CASSLVWAEAQYF
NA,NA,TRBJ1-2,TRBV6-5,TGTGCCAGCAGTTCTAACTATGGCTACACCTTC,CASSSNYGYTF
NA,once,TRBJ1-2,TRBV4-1,TGCGCCAGCAGCCGAAAGACAGAAGGGGCCGCCAGGGGAGGACATGGCTACACCTTC,CASSRKTEGAARGGHGYTF
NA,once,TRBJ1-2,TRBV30,TGTGCCTGGAGTGTACACTGGGCCGCCGACGGACCATATGGCTACACCTTC,CAWSVHWAADGPYGYTF
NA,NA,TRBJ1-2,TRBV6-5,TGTGCCAGCAATCCAGGGCCCGGGGGCTACACCTTC,CASNPGPGGYTF
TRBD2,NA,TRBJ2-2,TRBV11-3,TGTGCCAGCAGCTTAAGCCACCCCGGGACTAGCGGGAGGGCCGCTACGAACGCCGGGGAGCTGTTCTTT,CASSLSHPGTSGRAATNAGELFF
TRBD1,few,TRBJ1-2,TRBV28,TGTGCCAGCAGGGTACCAGGGGGGTATGGCTACACCTTC,CASRVPGGYGYTF
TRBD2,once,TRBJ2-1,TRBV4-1,TGCGCCAGCAGCCAAGATCGAGCGGGGGATGATAAAGAGCAGTTCTTC,CASSQDRAGDDKEQFF
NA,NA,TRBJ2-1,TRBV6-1,TGTACCAGCAGGGCCGGGGCCGGGGGAGGCAATGAGCAGTTCTTC,CTSRAGAGGGNEQFF
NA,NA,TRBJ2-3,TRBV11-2,TGTGTCAGCAGTTTAGTGGGGGGGCGCGGGGGAAATCAGACAGATACGCAGTATTTT,CVSSLVGGRGGNQTDTQYF
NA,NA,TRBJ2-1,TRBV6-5,TGTGCCAGCAGTAATAGCAGGGGAAGAAATGATGAGCAGTTCTTC,CASSNSRGRNDEQFF
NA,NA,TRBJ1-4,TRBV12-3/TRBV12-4,TGTGTCAGCAGTTTATTCAAGGCGTCAGAAAAACTGTTTTTT,CVSSLFKASEKLFF
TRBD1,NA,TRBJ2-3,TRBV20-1,TGCAGTGCCAATCGCGGGGACAGGGAGGCAGATACGCAGTATTTT,CSANRGDREADTQYF
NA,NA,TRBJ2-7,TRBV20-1,TGCAATACTAGAACCCTTTACGAGCAGTACTTC,CNTRTLYEQYF
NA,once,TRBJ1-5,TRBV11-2,TGTGCCAGCAGCCGTACTCTGGGGCAGCCCCAACATTTT,CASSRTLGQPQHF
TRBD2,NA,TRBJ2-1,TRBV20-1,TGCAGTACCCCAGAGCTCACTAGCGGGGGGATTGAGCAGTTCTTC,CSTPELTSGGIEQFF
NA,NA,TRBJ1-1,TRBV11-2,TGTGCCAGCAGCACTACGTCGGGGGTAGGGACTGAAGCTTTCTTT,CASSTTSGVGTEAFF
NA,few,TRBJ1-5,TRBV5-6,TGTGCCAGCAGCTTGGCCTCGGCAGGCAGCAATCAGCCCCAGCATTTT,CASSLASAGSNQPQHF
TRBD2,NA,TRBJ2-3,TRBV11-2,TGTGCCAGCAGTTTTCTAGCGGGGGGCATTCAGCAGTTTTTT,CASSFLAGGIQQFF
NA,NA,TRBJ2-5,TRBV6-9,TGTCCCAGCAGTTACTCGAAACAGTCGAGAGGAGTGACCCAGAACTTC,CPSSYSKQSRGVTQNF
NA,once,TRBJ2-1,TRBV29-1,TGCAGCTTTGATGGGAGGCAGAGGAATGAGCAGTCCTTC,CSFDGRQRNEQSF